This passage covers 23 T cell receptor beta chains from one sample sequenced in a study of T cells in Graves' hyperthyroidism and ophthalmopathy. Amplified TCR beta CDR3 regions came from RNA transcripts. A set of HTBI primers served as the primers for a first-round RT-PCR of the TCR CDR3. TCRdb itself ran the multiplex PCR reads through MiXCR, one entry per CDR3 protein. There are fewer than 450,000 distinct CDR3 sequences in the sample; 15% to 20% occur only once, and about a third lies in the top ten. The source material was blood. Receptors were obtained from a woman in her twenties or thirties with Graves' hyperthyroidism that later progressed to Graves' ophthalmopathy.

The chain recombines TRBV5-1 with TRBJ1-3, with D possibly being TRBD1 (6 bases). The germline CDR1 and CDR2 sequences are SGHRS and YFSETQ. The CDR3 length is 17 residues. Trimming cost V 3 bases and J 2 bases, with 18 bases left between them. For the CDR3, the DNA is TGCGCCAGCAGCTGGACGGGACAATTAGCGGCTGGAAACACCATATATTTT. This translates into CASSWTGQLAAGNTIYF.

This clonotype showed up just a few times. The chain has TRBV5-8 and TRBJ2-2, with a tentative D call TRBD2 (5 bases). The CDR3 extends over 14 amino acids. Germline V gene sequence: CDR1 SGHTS, CDR2 YDEGEE. V lost 6 bases, J lost 5 bases, and 14 bases lay in between. CDR3 sequence reads: CASTDEGLTGELFF. The CDR3 DNA sequence: TGTGCCAGCACCGACGAGGGATTAACCGGGGAGCTGTTTTTT.

The genes are TRBV20-1 and TRBJ2-7; D is possibly TRBD2 (6 bases). CDR3 length equals 13 residues. The V and J ends lost 3 bases and 1 base respectively, with 10 bases between them. Germline CDR1 and CDR2: DFQATT and SNEGSKA (reference sequence). This chain's CDR3 is CSARELASYEQYF. CDR3 in DNA: TGCAGTGCTAGGGAGCTAGCGTCCTACGAGCAGTACTTC.

This clonotype was seen at least ten times. The rearrangement uses TRBV14 and TRBJ2-5, with D maybe TRBD1 (6 bases). V gave up 0 bases and J gave up 4 bases, with 12 bases separating them. This CDR3 contains 15 residues. Germline CDR1 and CDR2: SGHDN and FVKESK. Here the CDR3 reads CASSQEMGAGETQYF. CDR3 sequence (DNA): TGTGCCAGCAGCCAAGAAATGGGGGCTGGAGAGACCCAGTACTTC.

The chain is built from TRBV2 and TRBJ2-2, with 9 nucleotides matching TRBD2. The germline gives CDR1 SNHLY, CDR2 FYNNEI. With V trimmed by 3 bases and J by 3 bases, 5 bases remained unmatched. This CDR3 comprises 16 residues. The CDR3 sequence is CASSELAGQYTGELFF. CDR3 coding DNA: TGTGCCAGCAGTGAGCTAGCGGGACAATACACCGGGGAGCTGTTTTTT. The full variable domain, in which reference TRBV2 and TRBJ2-2 provide the parts outside the CDR3, is EPEVTQTPSHQVTQMGQEVILRCVPISNHLYFYWYRQILGQKVEFLVSFYNNEISEKSEIFDDQFSVERPDGSNFTLKIRSTKLEDSAMYFCASSELAGQYTGELFFGEGSRLTVL.

This clonotype was detected many times. This rearrangement joins TRBV20-1 to TRBJ1-5, with D possibly matching TRBD1 (5 bases). V was shortened by 1 base and J by 6 bases, with 13 bases between the two germline ends. The germline V gene encodes CDR1 DFQATT and CDR2 SNEGSKA (reference sequence). The CDR3 has 14 residues. CDR3 nucleotide sequence: TGCAGTGCTAGAGCTGTAGGGGTACGTCAGCCCCAGCATTTT. It codes for CSARAVGVRQPQHF.

This clonotype has at least ten counts. The rearrangement joins TRBV19 to TRBJ1-1, with a possible D match to TRBD1 (5 bases). Trimming left V 7 bases short and J 4 bases short, with 13 bases between. Looked up from germline, CDR1 is LNHDA and CDR2 is SQIVND (reference sequence). The length of the CDR3 is 13 residues. The CDR3 sequence: CASTMGDPTEAFF. The CDR3 region has the DNA TGTGCCAGTACCATGGGGGACCCCACTGAAGCTTTCTTT.

The table lists this clonotype with a few counts. The chain has TRBV7-9 and TRBJ2-7; no definite D call. In germline, CDR1 is SEHNR, CDR2 FQNEAQ (reference sequence). The CDR3 totals 15 residues. V lost 2 bases and J 0 bases, leaving 11 bases between the germline ends. CDR3: CASSLPGEPSYEQYF. In DNA form, the CDR3 reads TGTGCCAGCAGCTTACCCGGAGAGCCCTCCTACGAGCAGTACTTC.

This clonotype was counted ten times or more. This chain uses TRBV30 with TRBJ1-4; D remains unclear. V was clipped by 0 bases and J by 8 bases, with 7 bases between them. Germline V gives CDR1 GTSNPN, CDR2 SVGIG (reference sequence). There are 12 residues in the CDR3. The DNA for the CDR3 is TGTGCCTGGAGTGTACGAGGGGAAAAACTGTTTTTT. It codes for CAWSVRGEKLFF.

This chain connects TRBV5-1 to TRBJ1-1, with D maybe TRBD1 (6 bases). This CDR3 has 15 residues. V lost 4 bases and J lost 1, with 14 bases in between. Germline V gives CDR1 SGHRS, CDR2 YFSETQ. CDR3 loop: CASSPPGVGNTEAFF. CDR3 DNA: TGCGCCAGCAGCCCACCAGGGGTCGGGAACACTGAAGCTTTCTTT.

The V and J genes are TRBV19 and TRBJ2-5; the match to TRBD2 covers 11 bases. V was clipped by 4 bases and J by 4 bases; unmatched bases: 11. In germline, CDR1 is LNHDA, CDR2 SQIVND (reference sequence). CDR3 length: 17 amino acids. CDR3 loop: CASSTVASGRPGETQYF. The CDR3 nucleotides read TGTGCCAGTAGTACCGTGGCTAGCGGGAGGCCCGGAGAGACCCAGTACTTC.

The CDR3 nucleotides read TGTGCCAGCAGCTTAGTACTGCGGGAGTTTTACAATGAGCAGTTCTTC. It yields the protein CASSLVLREFYNEQFF. The chain links TRBV7-9 to TRBJ2-1; 7 bases fit TRBD2. J lost 4 bases, V lost 1 base, and 7 bases had no gene match. Germline CDR1 SEHNR, CDR2 FQNEAQ (reference sequence). The CDR3 totals 16 residues.

V usage is TRBV7-9 and J usage is TRBJ2-1; 7 nucleotides line up with TRBD2. V lost 5 bases to trimming and J lost 7 bases; unmatched junction nucleotides: 11. The CDR3 is 15 residues long. CDR1 is SEHNR and CDR2 is FQNEAQ in the germline V gene (reference sequence). In nucleotides, the CDR3 is TGTGCCAGCAGCCCTGAAGGACTAGATCGTAATGAGCAGTTCTTC. Its translation is CASSPEGLDRNEQFF.

CDR3 nucleotides: TGTGCCAGCAGTGCGTCGGGGGACAGGGGGCGAAGTCAGCCCCAGCATTTT. It specifies CASSASGDRGRSQPQHF. The J gene is TRBJ1-5, the V gene TRBV6-2 or TRBV6-3, with 12 bases lining up with TRBD1. CDR1 and CDR2 (germline): MNHEY, SVGEGT. CDR3 size: 17 residues. Unmatched junction bases numbered 11, after V lost 5 bases and J lost 6 bases.

In its sample, this clonotype was seen a few times. This rearrangement joins TRBV5-4 to TRBJ2-3; D may be TRBD1 (6 bases). This CDR3 is built from 15 residues. Deletions cut 3 bases from V and 0 bases from J, with 11 bases between. Germline CDR1 SGHNT, CDR2 YYREEE (reference sequence). Written as DNA, the CDR3 is TGTGCCAGCAGCTCAGGGGCCCTCAGCACAGATACGCAGTATTTT. It is translated as CASSSGALSTDTQYF.

This clonotype came up a few times. The chain recombines TRBV20-1 with TRBJ1-1; D gene uncertain. V gave up 5 bases and J gave up 0 bases, with 4 bases separating them. This CDR3 is built from 11 residues. The germline V gene has CDR1 DFQATT and CDR2 SNEGSKA (reference sequence). The CDR3 protein is CSAAMNTEAFF. The CDR3 DNA reads TGCAGTGCTGCAATGAACACTGAAGCTTTCTTT.

The V and J genes are TRBV6-2 or TRBV6-3 and TRBJ1-1; TRBD1 agrees at 9 bases. The J segment lost 5 bases and the V segment lost 2 bases, leaving 9 bases of the junction unmatched. The CDR3 has 16 amino acids. The germline CDR1 and CDR2 sequences are MNHEY and SVGEGT. The CDR3 loop reads CASSYTGQGRLTEAFF. As DNA, the CDR3 is TGTGCCAGCAGTTACACGGGACAGGGAAGGTTAACTGAAGCTTTCTTT.

In this sample, this clonotype turned up many times. The rearrangement links TRBV6-1 to TRBJ1-1; the D is unclear. The germline V gene encodes CDR1 MNHNS and CDR2 SASEGT. This CDR3 has 15 amino acids. V gave up 6 bases and J gave up 1 base, with 15 bases separating them. The CDR3 sequence is CASRKEHGRNTEAFF. CDR3 bases: TGTGCCAGCAGAAAGGAGCATGGGAGGAACACTGAAGCTTTCTTT.

Regarding this clonotype: The junction departs from the called germline gene at one end, perhaps through a read error. This rearrangement joins TRBV2 to TRBJ2-1; 7 bases fit TRBD2. Germline V gene sequence: CDR1 SNHLY, CDR2 FYNNEI. This CDR3 region has 17 residues. The CDR3 DNA reads as TGTGCCAGCAGTGGGGGGGGAGCGGGAAAAACCTACAATGAGCGGTTCTTC. Protein sequence: CASSGGGAGKTYNERFF.

This clonotype was counted only a few times. The chain links TRBV28 to TRBJ2-5, with 7 bases fitting TRBD1. The CDR3 totals 15 residues. Germline CDR1 reads MDHEN; CDR2 reads SYDVKM. V trimming: 2 bases; J trimming: 5 bases; junction bases outside the gene matches: 8. The CDR3 DNA follows: TGTGCCAGCAGTTTACCCAGACAGGGATTGGAGACCCAGTACTTC. Its translation is CASSLPRQGLETQYF.

The chain recombines TRBV13 with TRBJ2-3, with 8 bases matching TRBD2. The CDR3 loop spans 15 amino acids. J gave up 8 bases and V 4 bases, and 11 bases lay outside the gene matches. Per the germline V gene, CDR1 is PRHDT and CDR2 is FYEKMQ (reference sequence). CDR3 protein: CASSSRAAGGPTQYF. CDR3 nucleotide sequence: TGTGCCAGCAGCTCCCGAGCGGCGGGGGGCCCTACGCAGTATTTT.

The chain uses TRBV24-1 and TRBJ2-6; unclear D gene. Trimming took 1 base from V and 0 from J, leaving 3 bases between them. Germline CDR1 and CDR2: KGHDR and SFDVKD. The CDR3 loop spans 15 amino acids. The CDR3 DNA reads TGTGCCACCAGTGATTTCTCCTCTGGGGCCAACGTCCTGACTTTC. It codes for CATSDFSSGANVLTF.

This clonotype was picked up many times. This chain links TRBV28 with TRBJ2-7, with 9 bases matching TRBD1. The trim removed 2 bases at V and 4 bases at J, leaving 6 bases unmatched. Germline CDR1 and CDR2: MDHEN and SYDVKM. This CDR3 has 15 residues. This CDR3 is CASSLMGQGVYEQYF. The CDR3 DNA follows: TGTGCCAGCAGTTTAATGGGACAGGGTGTATACGAGCAGTACTTC.